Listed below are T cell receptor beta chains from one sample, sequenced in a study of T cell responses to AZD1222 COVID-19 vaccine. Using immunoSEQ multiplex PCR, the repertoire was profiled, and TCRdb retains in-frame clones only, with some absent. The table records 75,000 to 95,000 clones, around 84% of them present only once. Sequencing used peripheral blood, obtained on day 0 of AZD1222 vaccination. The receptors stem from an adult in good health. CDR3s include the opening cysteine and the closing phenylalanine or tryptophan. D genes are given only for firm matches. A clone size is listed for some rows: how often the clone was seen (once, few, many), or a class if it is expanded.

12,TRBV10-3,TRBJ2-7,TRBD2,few,TGTGCCATCAGTGGCGGGGGGGCCGAGCAGTACTTC,CAISGGGAEQYF
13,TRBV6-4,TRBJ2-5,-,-,TGTGCCAGCAGTCAGAGTAGGTTGGAGACCCAGTACTTC,CASSQSRLETQYF
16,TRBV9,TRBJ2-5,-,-,TGTGCCAGCAGCGTAGATTCGGGGCAGGGGAGGGAGACCCAGTACTTC,CASSVDSGQGRETQYF
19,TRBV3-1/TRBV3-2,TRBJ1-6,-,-,TGTGCCAGCACGCCAAGGGCAGGGAAAGACAGCTCCTATAATTCACCCCTCCACTTT,CASTPRAGKDSSYNSPLHF
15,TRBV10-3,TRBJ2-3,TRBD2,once,TGTGCCATCAGATTAGCGGGGGGGCCGGCAGATACGCAGTATTTT,CAIRLAGGPADTQYF
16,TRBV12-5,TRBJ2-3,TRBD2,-,TGTGCTAGTGGACCCGGGACTAGCGGGCTCACAGATACGCAGTATTTT,CASGPGTSGLTDTQYF
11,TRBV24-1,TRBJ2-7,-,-,TGTGCCACCAGTGATTGGGACGAGCAGTACTTC,CATSDWDEQYF
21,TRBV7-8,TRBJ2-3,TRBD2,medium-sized,TGTGCCAGCAGCCTGCGAAGGACTAGCGGGGGCGCTGCGGGAGGTAAAGATACGCAGTATTTT,CASSLRRTSGGAAGGKDTQYF
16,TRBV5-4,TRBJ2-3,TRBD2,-,TGTGCCAGCAGCTTAAGGCTAGCGGGGAGCACAGATACGCAGTATTTT,CASSLRLAGSTDTQYF
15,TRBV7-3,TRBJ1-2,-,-,TGTGCCAGCAGCCAGGGGCTGATCACTAACTATGGCTACACCTTC,CASSQGLITNYGYTF
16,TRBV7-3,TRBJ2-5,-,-,TGTGCCAGCAGCTTAGTCCCGGGGGCCTTACAAGAGACCCAGTACTTC,CASSLVPGALQETQYF
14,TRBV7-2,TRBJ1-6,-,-,TGTGCCAGCAGCACCAGGGGAAACGATTCACCCCTCCACTTT,CASSTRGNDSPLHF
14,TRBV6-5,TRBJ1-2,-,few,TGTGCCAGCAGTTACTCTTCCCAAAACTATGGCTACACCTTC,CASSYSSQNYGYTF
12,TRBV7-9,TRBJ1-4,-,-,TGTGCCAGCAGCTTGTCTGACAGGACACTGTTTTTT,CASSLSDRTLFF
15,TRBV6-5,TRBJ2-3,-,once,TGTGCCAGCAGTTTGAGCGGGTCTAGCACAGATACGCAGTATTTT,CASSLSGSSTDTQYF
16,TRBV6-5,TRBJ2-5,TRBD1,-,TGTGCCAGCAGTTCAACAGGGGGCGCTTCAGGAAAGACCCAGTACTTC,CASSSTGGASGKTQYF
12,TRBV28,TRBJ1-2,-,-,TGTGCCAGCAGTCTCTCACACTATGGCTACACCTTC,CASSLSHYGYTF
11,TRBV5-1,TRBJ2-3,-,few,TGCGCCAGCAGCTTAGGGGATACGCAGTATTTT,CASSLGDTQYF
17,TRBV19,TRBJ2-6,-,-,TGTGCCAGTAGTATAGTTCAGGGTGCGTCTGGGGCCAACGTCCTGACTTTC,CASSIVQGASGANVLTF
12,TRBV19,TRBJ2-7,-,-,TGTGCCAGTAGTATTCAACGGGGAGAGCAGTACTTC,CASSIQRGEQYF
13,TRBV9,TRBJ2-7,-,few,TGTGCCAGCAGCCGGGGTCTTTCCTACGAGCAGTACTTC,CASSRGLSYEQYF
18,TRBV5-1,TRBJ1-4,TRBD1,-,TGCGCCAGCAGCTTGGCCGTCACAGGGGCCTGGGGTAATGAAAAACTGTTTTTT,CASSLAVTGAWGNEKLFF
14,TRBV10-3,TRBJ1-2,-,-,TGTGCCATCAGTGAGTCATCGGGGGATTATGGCTACACCTTC,CAISESSGDYGYTF
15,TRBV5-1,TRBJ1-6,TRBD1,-,TGCGCCAGCAGCTTGGTGGGGACAGGGAATTCACCCCTCCACTTT,CASSLVGTGNSPLHF
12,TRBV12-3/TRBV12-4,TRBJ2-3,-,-,TGTGCCAGCAGCCCCAGGGAGGATACGCAGTATTTT,CASSPREDTQYF
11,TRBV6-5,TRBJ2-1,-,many,TGTGCCAGCAGTTACGGCGGTGAGCAGTTCTTC,CASSYGGEQFF
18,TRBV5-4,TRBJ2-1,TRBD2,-,TGTGCCAGCAGCCATTCTAGCGGGGGTTACCGCCTCTACAATGAGCAGTTCTTC,CASSHSSGGYRLYNEQFF
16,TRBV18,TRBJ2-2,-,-,TGTGCCAGCTCACCGCCGACAGCGGACTACACCGGGGAGCTGTTTTTT,CASSPPTADYTGELFF
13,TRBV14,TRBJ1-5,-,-,TGTGCCAGCAGCCAAGGACTGGGGGGGCCCCAGCATTTT,CASSQGLGGPQHF
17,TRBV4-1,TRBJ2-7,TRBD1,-,TGCGCCAGCAGCCGCGAGCCGACAGGGGGCGGCACCTACGAGCAGTACTTC,CASSREPTGGGTYEQYF
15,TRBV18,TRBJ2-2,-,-,TGTGCCAGCTCACCACAACGGGTGGACACCGGGGAGCTGTTTTTT,CASSPQRVDTGELFF
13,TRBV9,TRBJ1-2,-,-,TGTGCCAGCAGCGTGGAAAACAGGGTCGGCTACACCTTC,CASSVENRVGYTF
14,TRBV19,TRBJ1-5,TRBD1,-,TGTGCCAGTAGTCCGGACAGGACCAATCAGCCCCAGCATTTT,CASSPDRTNQPQHF
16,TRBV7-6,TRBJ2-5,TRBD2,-,TGTGCCAGCAGCCCCCGTAGCGGGGGTTATCAAGAGACCCAGTACTTC,CASSPRSGGYQETQYF
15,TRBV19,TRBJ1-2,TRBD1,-,TGTGCCAGTAGTACTCAGGCAGGGGGCAGGCGTGGCTACACCTTC,CASSTQAGGRRGYTF
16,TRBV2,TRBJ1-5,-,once,TGTGCCAGCAGCGGCCAAGACCGGTCGGGCAATCAGCCCCAGCATTTT,CASSGQDRSGNQPQHF
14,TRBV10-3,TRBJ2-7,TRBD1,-,TGTGCCATCAGTGGAGGGACAGCTTCCTACGAGCAGTACTTC,CAISGGTASYEQYF
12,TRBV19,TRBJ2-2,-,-,TGTGCCACCGAAGGGAGCACCGGGGAGCTGTTTTTT,CATEGSTGELFF
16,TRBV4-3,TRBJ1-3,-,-,TGCGCCAGCAGCCAGGACGGGGGTTCAACTGGAAACACCATATATTTT,CASSQDGGSTGNTIYF
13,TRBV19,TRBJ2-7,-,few,TGTGCCAGTAGTATGTCCCCCCCCTACGAGCAGTACTTC,CASSMSPPYEQYF
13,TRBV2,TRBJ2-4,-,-,TGTGCCAGCAGGGGGTGGGGTATAAACATTCAGTACTTC,CASRGWGINIQYF